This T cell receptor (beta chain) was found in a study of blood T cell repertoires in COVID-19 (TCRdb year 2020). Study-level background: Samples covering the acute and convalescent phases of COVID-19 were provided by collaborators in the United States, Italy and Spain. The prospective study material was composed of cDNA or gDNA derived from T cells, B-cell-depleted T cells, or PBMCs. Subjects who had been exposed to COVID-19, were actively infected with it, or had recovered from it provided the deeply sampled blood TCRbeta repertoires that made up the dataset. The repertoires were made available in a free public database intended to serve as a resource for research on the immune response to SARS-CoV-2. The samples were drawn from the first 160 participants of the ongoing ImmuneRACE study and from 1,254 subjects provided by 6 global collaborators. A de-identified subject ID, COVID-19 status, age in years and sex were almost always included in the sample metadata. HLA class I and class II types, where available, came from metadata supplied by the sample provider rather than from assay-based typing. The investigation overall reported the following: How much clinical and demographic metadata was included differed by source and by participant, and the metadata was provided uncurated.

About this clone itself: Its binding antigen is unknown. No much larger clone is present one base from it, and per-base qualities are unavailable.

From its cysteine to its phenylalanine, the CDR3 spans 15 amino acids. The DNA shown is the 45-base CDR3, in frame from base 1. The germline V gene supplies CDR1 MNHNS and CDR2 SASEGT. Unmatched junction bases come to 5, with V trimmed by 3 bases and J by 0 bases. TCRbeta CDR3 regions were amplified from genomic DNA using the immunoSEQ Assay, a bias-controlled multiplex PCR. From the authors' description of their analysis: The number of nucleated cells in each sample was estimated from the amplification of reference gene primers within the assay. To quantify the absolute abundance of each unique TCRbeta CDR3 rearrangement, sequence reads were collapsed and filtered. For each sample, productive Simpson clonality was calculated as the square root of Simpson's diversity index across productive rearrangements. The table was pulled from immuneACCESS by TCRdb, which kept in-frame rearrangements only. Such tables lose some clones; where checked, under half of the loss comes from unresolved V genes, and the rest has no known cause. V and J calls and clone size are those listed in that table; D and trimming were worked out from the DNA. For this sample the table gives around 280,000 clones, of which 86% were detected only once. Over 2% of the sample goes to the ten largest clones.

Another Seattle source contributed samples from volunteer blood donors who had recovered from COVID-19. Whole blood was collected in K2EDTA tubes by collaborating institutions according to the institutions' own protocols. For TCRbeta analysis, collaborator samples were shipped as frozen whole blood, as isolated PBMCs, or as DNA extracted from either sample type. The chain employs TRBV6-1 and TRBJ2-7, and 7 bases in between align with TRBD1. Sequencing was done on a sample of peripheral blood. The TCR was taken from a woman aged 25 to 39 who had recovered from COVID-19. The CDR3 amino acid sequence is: CASSDGTVSSYEQYF. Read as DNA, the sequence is TGTGCCAGCAGTGACGGGACAGTTAGCTCCTACGAGCAGTACTTC.